Shown below are 28 T cell receptor beta chains from a single sample sequenced in a study of blood T cell repertoires in COVID-19. Produced via immunoSEQ multiplex PCR; TCRdb's table is partial and in-frame only. The table lists roughly 15,000 clones, about 80% of them singletons. The sequencing input was peripheral blood. These receptors all stem from a man aged 65 to 85 with active or convalescent COVID-19.

Only one count was recorded for this clone. The chain recombines TRBV5-1 with TRBJ1-2, with TRBD1 identical over 10 bases. The CDR3 length is 15 residues. Trimming removed 4 bases from V and 4 bases from J; junction bases left unmatched: 7. CDR1 is SGHRS, CDR2 YFSETQ, per germline. The CDR3: CASSGGTGVTYGYTF. CDR3 sequence (DNA): TGCGCCAGCAGCGGAGGGACAGGGGTAACCTATGGCTACACCTTC.

The gene calls are TRBV28 and TRBJ2-7, with 10 bases identical to TRBD1. Germline CDR1 reads MDHEN; CDR2 reads SYDVKM. This CDR3 is built from 15 residues. V lost 3 bases, J lost 2 bases, and 4 bases stayed unmatched. The CDR3 bases are TGTGCCAGCAGTTTTGCCGGGACAGGGGCCTACGAGCAGTACTTC. Amino acids: CASSFAGTGAYEQYF.

The chain uses TRBV18 and TRBJ2-3; D perhaps matches TRBD1 (6 bases). The germline gives CDR1 KGHSH, CDR2 LQKENI. V was cut by 4 bases and J by 4 bases, with 9 bases left in between. The CDR3 has 13 amino acids. CDR3 nucleotides: TGTGCCAGCTCACAGTCAGGGGCAGATACGCAGTATTTT. Translated, it gives CASSQSGADTQYF.

The rearrangement joins TRBV15 to TRBJ1-2; 8 bases are shared with TRBD1. The CDR3 runs to 14 residues. Germline CDR1 and CDR2: LNHNV and YYDKDF (reference sequence). Germline trimming cut 0 bases from V and 7 bases from J; bases unmatched to any gene: 4. The CDR3 reads CATSREQGDVGYTF. In DNA, the CDR3 is TGTGCCACCAGCAGAGAACAGGGGGATGTTGGCTACACCTTC. Filled out from reference TRBV15 and TRBJ1-2, the complete variable domain reads DAMVIQNPRYQVTQFGKPVTLSCSQTLNHNVMYWYQQKSSQAPKLLFHYYDKDFNNEADTPDNFQSRRPNTSFCFLDIRSPGLGDTAMYLCATSREQGDVGYTFGSGTRLTVV.

The chain employs TRBV2 and TRBJ2-6; 7 bases are a match to TRBD1. The CDR3 has 15 amino acids. The V gene's germline CDR1 is SNHLY and CDR2 FYNNEI. J gave up 0 bases and V 6 bases, and 2 bases lay outside the gene matches. The CDR3: CASSRTGSGANVLTF. The CDR3 nucleotides are TGTGCCAGCAGCCGGACAGGCTCTGGGGCCAACGTCCTGACTTTC.

This clone was counted between two and nine times. The chain joins TRBV28 to TRBJ2-2; D might be TRBD2 (6 bases). This CDR3 has 17 amino acids. Germline values: CDR1 MDHEN, CDR2 SYDVKM. V lost 1 base and J lost 1, with 13 bases in between. CDR3 in amino acids: CASSLSGGAGNTGELFF. DNA for the CDR3: TGTGCCAGCAGTTTATCTGGCGGGGCAGGGAACACCGGGGAGCTGTTTTTT. The entire variable domain, with the rest obtained from reference TRBV28 and TRBJ2-2, is as follows: DVKVTQSSRYLVKRTGEKVFLECVQDMDHENMFWYRQDPGLGLRLIYFSYDVKMKEKGDIPEGYSVSREKKERFSLILESASTNQTSMYLCASSLSGGAGNTGELFFGEGSRLTVL.

Judged by abundance, this clone is medium-sized. The chain carries TRBV10-1 and TRBJ2-7, with D uncertain. The CDR3 sequence is 14 residues long. Germline V gene lookup returns CDR1 WNHNN and CDR2 SYGVQD (reference sequence). Trimming cost V 2 bases and J 5 bases, with 13 bases left between them. The CDR3 DNA is TGCGCCAGCAGTGAGGTATCGGGTAAAGACGAGCAGTACTTC. Protein product: CASSEVSGKDEQYF.

The chain uses TRBV3-1 (or the pseudogene TRBV3-2) and TRBJ2-3; the D gene is possibly TRBD2 (6 bases). V shed 1 base and J shed 2 bases, with 13 bases lying between them. Germline CDR1 and CDR2: LGHDT and YNNKEL (reference sequence). The CDR3 contains 16 residues. The CDR3 DNA follows: TGTGCCAGCAGCCAAGGCGATAGCGGCTTCACAGATACGCAGTATTTT. This gives the protein CASSQGDSGFTDTQYF.

The table lists this clone with a count of one. The V and J genes are TRBV15 and TRBJ1-5, with D maybe TRBD1 (6 bases). Germline CDR1 reads LNHNV; CDR2 reads YYDKDF (reference sequence). V was clipped by 7 bases and J by 4 bases, with 11 bases between them. The CDR3 is 13 amino acids. For the CDR3, the DNA is TGTGCCACCACTATGGGGGCGAATCAGCCCCAGCATTTT. Protein sequence: CATTMGANQPQHF.

The chain's CDR3 is CASSHASDLGGSYYEQYF. DNA of the CDR3: TGTGCCAGCAGTCATGCCTCAGACCTCGGGGGATCGTATTACGAGCAGTACTTC. The rearrangement joins TRBV28 to TRBJ2-7; D might be TRBD2 (6 bases). This CDR3 region has 18 residues. V lost 5 bases and J lost 4, with 27 bases in between. The germline V gene encodes CDR1 MDHEN and CDR2 SYDVKM.

This sequence joins TRBV5-8 and TRBJ2-7; possible D gene TRBD1, 5 bases. CDR3 length: 13 residues. Germline CDR1 SGHTS, CDR2 YDEGEE. V dropped 3 bases and J dropped 3 bases, with 10 bases sitting between them. CDR3 in DNA: TGTGCCAGCAGCTCCCTGACAGTCTACGAGCAGTACTTC. It codes for CASSSLTVYEQYF.

As DNA, the CDR3 is TGTGCCAGTAGTCTCATACTAAAGGGGGAGACCCAGTACTTC. It specifies CASSLILKGETQYF. The chain couples TRBV19 to TRBJ2-5; tentative D call: TRBD1 (5 bases). V was pared by 5 bases and J by 5 bases, with 15 bases between. Germline V CDR1 and CDR2: LNHDA, SQIVND (reference sequence). CDR3 length: 14 residues.

The chain combines TRBV6-5 with TRBJ2-3; 9 bases match TRBD2. V shed 9 bases, J shed 1 base, and the junction held 8 bases outside the gene matches. Germline CDR1 MNHEY, CDR2 SVGAGI. The CDR3 loop spans 15 amino acids. This CDR3 is CASRSSGAGTDTQYF. CDR3 bases: TGTGCCAGTAGGTCTAGCGGGGCGGGCACAGATACGCAGTATTTT.

The chain recombines TRBV5-1 with TRBJ2-7; 10 nucleotides align to TRBD2. The V segment lost 0 bases and the J segment 3 bases; nucleotides outside the gene matches: 6. Germline V gene data show CDR1 as SGHRS and CDR2 as YFSETQ. This CDR3 is 16 amino acids long. This chain's CDR3 is CASSLGRASGSYEQYF. CDR3 sequence (DNA): TGCGCCAGCAGCTTGGGTCGGGCTAGCGGGAGCTACGAGCAGTACTTC.

The rearrangement uses TRBV5-5 and TRBJ2-7; 7 bases match TRBD1. With V trimmed by 1 base and J by 4 bases, 5 bases remained unmatched. The CDR3 runs to 14 residues. Germline V lookup: CDR1 SGHKS, CDR2 YYEKEE (reference sequence). CDR3 region: CASSLTGQHYEQYF. The CDR3 DNA is TGTGCCAGCAGCTTGACGGGACAGCATTACGAGCAGTACTTC.

The chain uses TRBV5-1 and TRBJ2-5; 11 nucleotides match TRBD2. Unmatched junction bases numbered 2, after V lost 0 bases and J lost 4 bases. The germline V gene has CDR1 SGHRS and CDR2 YFSETQ. The CDR3 is 15 residues long. CDR3 nucleotide sequence: TGCGCCAGCAGCTTGGAGGGGACTAGCGGAGAGACCCAGTACTTC. It translates to CASSLEGTSGETQYF.

V gene TRBV5-1 combines with J gene TRBJ1-2; weak D call: TRBD1 (6 bases). The germline V and J ends were trimmed by 4 bases and 4 bases, with 17 bases remaining between them. Germline V gene sequence: CDR1 SGHRS, CDR2 YFSETQ. This CDR3 is 15 amino acids long. The CDR3 loop reads CASSPVVGASYGYTF. In DNA, the CDR3 is TGCGCCAGCAGCCCAGTGGTGGGGGCCTCCTATGGCTACACCTTC.

Comments on this clone: The same CDR3 also results from other DNA sequences found in this sample. V is TRBV6-6 and J is TRBJ1-1, with D tentatively TRBD1 (5 bases). The CDR3 runs 17 residues. The V end was cut by 8 bases, the J end by 1 base, with 23 bases between. The V gene's germline CDR1 is MNHNY and CDR2 SVGAGI (reference sequence). This chain's CDR3 is CASCPGTGWAGNTEAFF. CDR3 in DNA: TGTGCCAGCTGTCCGGGGACTGGGTGGGCGGGGAACACTGAAGCTTTCTTT.

The V and J genes are TRBV6-7 and TRBJ2-5; 10 bases map to TRBD2. TRBV6-7 is flagged as an ORF with uncertain function. V gave up 6 bases and J gave up 7 bases; unmatched junction bases: 2. The CDR3 is 12 residues long. CDR3: CASSRTSGTQYF. CDR3 coding DNA: TGTGCCAGCAGCCGGACTAGCGGGACCCAGTACTTC.

The V call is TRBV5-4, the J call TRBJ1-3, with D hard to call. The length of the CDR3 is 15 residues. CDR1 and CDR2 from the germline V gene are SGHNT and YYREEE (reference sequence). Trimming pared 1 base from V and 4 bases from J, leaving 12 bases between. CDR3 region: CASSLKRKRGNTIYF. The CDR3, as DNA: TGTGCCAGCAGCTTGAAGCGGAAACGAGGAAACACCATATATTTT.

V gene TRBV4-3 combines with J gene TRBJ1-2, with D unclear. The CDR3 is 15 residues long. The ends were cut back, 2 bases at V and 0 bases at J, with 10 bases in the middle. Germline CDR1 LGHNA, CDR2 YSLEER. For the CDR3, the DNA is TGCGCCAGCAGCCAAAGCGGGCCCCCTAACTATGGCTACACCTTC. It yields the protein CASSQSGPPNYGYTF.

The V gene is TRBV3-1 (or the pseudogene TRBV3-2), the J gene TRBJ2-5; 15 nucleotides line up with TRBD2. V lost 3 bases to trimming and J lost 2 bases; unmatched junction nucleotides: 1. CDR3 length: 16 residues. Per germline, CDR1 LGHDT and CDR2 YNNKEL (reference sequence). The CDR3 DNA reads as TGTGCCAGCAGCCACGGACTAGCGGGAGGGCAAGAGACCCAGTACTTC. This gives the protein CASSHGLAGGQETQYF.

This sequence joins TRBV27 and TRBJ2-7, with a weak D call TRBD1 (6 bases). The germline V gene encodes CDR1 MNHEY and CDR2 SMNVEV (reference sequence). Between the trimmed V and J ends, which lost 5 bases and 3 bases, there was a span of 11 bases. This CDR3 comprises 13 residues. CDR3 bases: TGTGCCAGCAGTCTTATACAGGGCTACGAGCAGTACTTC. Protein product: CASSLIQGYEQYF.

This rearrangement joins TRBV5-4 to TRBJ2-7; no definite D call. Germline CDR1 SGHNT, CDR2 YYREEE (reference sequence). The CDR3 totals 16 residues. Trimming cost V 10 bases and J 0 bases, with 23 bases left between them. DNA of the CDR3: TGTGCCGGTGCCCAGTCCGGGTCTCCGGACTCCTACGAGCAGTACTTC. It yields the protein CAGAQSGSPDSYEQYF. The full variable domain, completed using reference TRBV5-4 and TRBJ2-7, is ETGVTQSPTHLIKTRGQQVTLRCSSQSGHNTVSWYQQALGQGPQFIFQYYREEENGRGNFPPRFSGLQFPNYSSELNVNALELDDSALYLCAGAQSGSPDSYEQYFGPGTRLTVT.

This clone was seen only once. The genes are TRBV4-3 and TRBJ2-3; the D is unclear. The CDR3 has 11 residues. V was cut by 4 bases and J by 5 bases, with 4 bases left in between. Germline assignment: CDR1 LGHNA and CDR2 YSLEER. Here the CDR3 reads CASSLLDTQYF. CDR3 in DNA: TGCGCCAGCAGCCTCTTAGATACGCAGTATTTT.

This rearrangement joins TRBV4-1 to TRBJ2-5; 7 nucleotides line up with TRBD1. This CDR3 comprises 15 residues. The V and J ends lost 0 bases and 5 bases, in that order; junction bases with no gene match: 6. CDR1 and CDR2 from the germline V gene are MGHRA and YSYEKL. CDR3 nucleotides: TGCGCCAGCAGCCAAGAAGAAGCCAGGGGGGAGACCCAGTACTTC. Translated, it gives CASSQEEARGETQYF.

V usage is TRBV2 and J usage is TRBJ2-7, with D possibly matching TRBD1 (5 bases). The CDR3 is made up of 14 amino acids. Germline CDR1 reads SNHLY; CDR2 reads FYNNEI. The V end was cut by 6 bases, the J end by 3 bases, with 15 bases between. CDR3 protein: CASRARAPLYEQYF. CDR3 sequence (DNA): TGTGCCAGCAGGGCCAGGGCGCCCCTCTACGAGCAGTACTTC.

This clone was found a few times. This sequence joins TRBV2 and TRBJ1-3; 7 positions agree with TRBD1. Germline trimming cut 4 bases from V and 2 bases from J; bases unmatched to any gene: 5. CDR1 SNHLY and CDR2 FYNNEI come from the germline V gene. The CDR3 spans 15 residues. This CDR3 is CASSVVRGAGNTIYF. The DNA of the CDR3 is TGTGCCAGCAGTGTAGTCAGGGGGGCTGGAAACACCATATATTTT.